This TCR beta chain is drawn from a study of metastatic and nonmetastatic thyroid tumors. Points from the study as a whole: Versus benign nodules, malignant thyroid tumors reportedly had significantly higher TCR beta diversity, in blood and tumor.

The trim removed 2 bases at V and 5 bases at J, leaving 7 bases unmatched. Germline assignment: CDR1 SGHNT and CDR2 YENEEA. CDR3 size: 15 residues. As processed by the authors: A classifier for distant metastasis in papillary thyroid cancer was constructed using CDR3 differences observed across clinicopathological groups. TCRdb reprocessed the PCR reads using MiXCR. TCRdb, rather than the study authors, made the V and J calls. Of roughly 45,000 clones in the sample, approximately 3% are singletons; the top ten hold 10%. Among the patients, none had received any treatment before thyroid surgery. In its sample, this clone was seen a few times. No antigen is known for it.

This rearrangement joins TRBV11-3 to TRBJ2-3, with 7 nucleotides matching TRBD1. The sequence was collected from a female donor with papillary thyroid cancer or a benign thyroid nodule (not recorded which). Some clones in this sample may be carry-over from other donors' samples. The source material was blood. The DNA of the CDR3 is TGTGCCAGCAGCTTAAGGCAGGGGGTCGTAGATACGCAGTATTTT. It specifies CASSLRQGVVDTQYF.